This entry features one T cell receptor beta chain sequence. The record originates from a study of memory CD4+ T cells and cytomegalovirus serostatus. On the study more broadly: This sample comes from healthy Belgian adults, about 10 CMV seropositive, 24 seronegative.

Produced via immunoSEQ multiplex PCR; TCRdb's table is partial and in-frame only. Here the sample spans roughly 86,000 clones, 80% being singletons. In germline, CDR1 is SGHRS, CDR2 YFSETQ. This CDR3 is 13 amino acids long. V was trimmed by 0 bases and J by 8 bases, leaving 8 bases between them. The sort gate was single viable CD3+CD4+CD8-CD45RO+ cells for memory CD4+ T cells. Sequenced sample: memory CD4+ T cells from blood. The chain is built from TRBV5-1 and TRBJ1-4; no definite D call. The receptor was derived from an adult in good health and CMV-seropositive. The CDR3 sequence: CASSLGRGEKLFF. The CDR3, as DNA: TGCGCCAGCAGCTTGGGGAGAGGCGAAAAACTGTTTTTT.